The 7 T cell receptor beta chains below come from one sample, sequenced in a study of cytomegalovirus exposure and HLA in healthy donors. Primers included in the PCR were 60 Vbeta and 13 Jbeta primers. Sequencing was performed with immunoSEQ multiplex PCR; in TCRdb, only in-frame clones are kept and a portion is missing. Among roughly 120,000 clones listed, roughly 82% were seen once. Sample: PBMCs. The receptors derive from a woman aged 40 to 55 in good health and CMV-seropositive.

In this sample, this clone turned up a few times. This CDR3 is CAWSRRVELFF. CDR3 DNA: TGTGCCTGGTCCAGGAGGGTGGAGCTGTTTTTT. The V call is TRBV30, the J call TRBJ2-2, with D perhaps matching TRBD2 (6 bases). This CDR3 spans 11 amino acids. Between the trimmed V and J ends, which lost 5 bases and 10 bases, there was a span of 11 bases. CDR1 is GTSNPN, CDR2 SVGIG, per germline (reference sequence).

This chain joins TRBV9 and TRBJ2-1; D might be TRBD2 (5 bases). There are 13 residues in the CDR3. The V and J ends lost 2 bases and 8 bases respectively, with 11 bases between them. Germline V CDR1 and CDR2: SGDLS, YYNGEE. The CDR3: CASSVRTRDEQFF. CDR3 coding DNA: TGTGCCAGCAGCGTCCGAACTAGGGATGAGCAGTTCTTC.

In its sample, this clone was seen once. The chain links TRBV11-2 to TRBJ2-1; no clear D. There are 14 residues in the CDR3. Germline V CDR1 and CDR2: SGHAT, FQNNGV. V lost 0 bases, J lost 3 bases, and 6 bases lay in between. Here the CDR3 reads CASSLDFFYNEQFF. DNA of the CDR3: TGTGCCAGCAGCTTAGACTTCTTCTACAATGAGCAGTTCTTC.

This clone has only a few counts. This chain uses TRBV11-2 with TRBJ2-3; 14 bases align to TRBD2. The CDR3 totals 16 residues. With V trimmed by 3 bases and J by 4 bases, 3 bases remained unmatched. CDR1 and CDR2 (germline): SGHAT, FQNNGV. This chain's CDR3 is CASSLGLAGVADTQYF. The CDR3 nucleotides are TGTGCCAGCAGCTTGGGACTAGCGGGAGTAGCAGATACGCAGTATTTT.

The chain is built from TRBV5-4 and TRBJ1-1; TRBD1 is a possible D gene (5 bases). Looked up from germline, CDR1 is SGHNT and CDR2 is YYREEE (reference sequence). V dropped 0 bases and J dropped 1 base, with 10 bases sitting between them. CDR3 size: 15 residues. CDR3 coding DNA: TGTGCCAGCAGCTTGGAATGGCAGGGGAACACTGAAGCTTTCTTT. The encoded protein is CASSLEWQGNTEAFF.

This rearrangement joins TRBV28 to TRBJ1-5; D is unresolved. V was clipped by 7 bases and J by 2 bases, with 6 bases between them. The germline V gene encodes CDR1 MDHEN and CDR2 SYDVKM. The CDR3 sequence is 12 residues long. The CDR3 reads CASNGGNQPQHF. CDR3 sequence (DNA): TGTGCCAGCAATGGAGGCAATCAGCCCCAGCATTTT.

The chain is built from TRBV18 and TRBJ2-7; D is perhaps TRBD1 (5 bases). The length of the CDR3 is 14 residues. CDR1 is KGHSH and CDR2 is LQKENI in the germline V gene. V lost 1 base to trimming and J lost 5 bases, with 12 bases between them. For the CDR3, the DNA is TGTGCCAGCTCACCACAGGGGCCCCCCCACGAGCAGTACTTC. It translates to CASSPQGPPHEQYF.